Presented here are 3 T cell receptor beta chains from one specimen sequenced in a study of T cell repertoires in aging, cancer and after chemotherapy. Rearranged V-D-J TRB sequences were amplified with a mixed TRB-A/B primer pool. TCRdb independently ran MiXCR on the multiplex PCR reads; one entry per CDR3 protein. This sample has about 2,300 distinct CDR3 sequences; roughly 24% occur once, and the top ten carry roughly 6.7%. The template was genomic DNA from peripheral blood, not RNA. The sequencing sample was made of blood. These receptors were collected from a human donor with a solid tumor.

Notes on this clonotype: A read error may be the cause here, since a much bigger clone is one base away. This sequence joins TRBV30 and TRBJ2-7; no firm D call. The CDR3 runs to 14 residues. The V gene lost 0 bases and the J gene lost 7 bases, with 16 bases spanning the gap. From germline, CDR1 is GTSNPN and CDR2 SVGIG (reference sequence). The CDR3 here is CAWSVSTRTLEQYF. The CDR3 DNA sequence: TGTGCCTGGAGTGTATCTACCCGGACGCTTGAGCAGTACTTC.

V is TRBV12-3 or TRBV12-4 and J is TRBJ2-7, with 7 positions matching TRBD2. V dropped 3 bases and J dropped 6; count of bases not matched to a gene: 11. The CDR3 is made up of 15 amino acids. Here the CDR3 reads CASSFRRDYRFEQYF. CDR3 bases: TGTGCCAGCAGTTTCAGACGGGACTACCGCTTCGAGCAGTACTTC.

This clonotype was seen a handful of times. The V gene is TRBV6-5, the J gene TRBJ1-6; possibly TRBD1 for D (5 bases). Germline V gives CDR1 MNHEY, CDR2 SVGAGI. The CDR3 extends over 15 amino acids. V was clipped by 2 bases and J by 10 bases, with 15 bases between them. The chain's CDR3 is CASSYGREGPSPLHF. DNA for the CDR3: TGTGCCAGCAGTTACGGTAGGGAGGGACCGTCACCCCTCCACTTT.